The 9 T cell receptor beta chains given below trace back to one sample, sequenced in a study of cytomegalovirus exposure and HLA in healthy donors. The PCR employed 60 Vbeta primers together with 13 Jbeta primers. Clones were read by immunoSEQ multiplex PCR, and TCRdb kept only the in-frame ones, dropping some. Here the sample spans around 300,000 clones, over 85% being singletons. Specimen: PBMCs. These receptors all stem from a woman between 18 and 29 years old in good health and CMV-seronegative.

This chain joins TRBV30 and TRBJ2-7; possibly TRBD2 for D (5 bases). V dropped 1 base and J dropped 9 bases, with 16 bases sitting between them. Germline values: CDR1 GTSNPN, CDR2 SVGIG (reference sequence). The CDR3 contains 13 residues. Written as DNA, the CDR3 is TGTGCCTGGAGTGGAGGTGCCGGGAAGGTGCAGTACTTC. Encoded protein: CAWSGGAGKVQYF.

The V and J genes are TRBV7-9 and TRBJ2-7; 7 nucleotides align to TRBD2. Germline lookup yields CDR1 SEHNR and CDR2 FQNEAQ (reference sequence). Trimming removed 1 base from V and 0 bases from J; junction bases left unmatched: 3. The CDR3 runs 15 residues. CDR3 residues: CASSLGPSGSYEQYF. The CDR3 coding sequence is TGTGCCAGCAGCTTAGGGCCTAGCGGCTCCTACGAGCAGTACTTC.

The V and J genes are TRBV10-3 and TRBJ2-7, with 11 bases matching TRBD1. The germline gives CDR1 ENHRY, CDR2 SYGVKD. V was clipped by 7 bases and J by 2 bases; unmatched bases: 10. The CDR3 length is 16 residues. As DNA, the CDR3 is TGTGCCATCAAATCAGGGACAGGGGGTCTTCCCTACGAGCAGTACTTC. The encoded protein is CAIKSGTGGLPYEQYF.

This rearrangement joins TRBV6-1 to TRBJ1-5, with a possible D match to TRBD1 (6 bases). This CDR3 region has 14 residues. CDR1 and CDR2 (germline): MNHNS, SASEGT. Trimming removed 5 bases from V and 0 bases from J, with 8 bases in between. This CDR3 is CASSFRGSNQPQHF. CDR3 coding DNA: TGTGCCAGCAGTTTCAGGGGTAGCAATCAGCCCCAGCATTTT.

This chain's CDR3 is CASRKGLAGQETQYF. The CDR3 nucleotides are TGCGCCAGCAGAAAAGGACTAGCGGGGCAAGAGACCCAGTACTTC. The rearrangement joins TRBV10-2 to TRBJ2-5; 12 bases line up with TRBD2. Germline V CDR1 and CDR2: WSHSY, SAAADI. After removal of 6 bases from V and 2 bases from J, the junction contained 4 bases not matched to a gene. The CDR3 has 15 amino acids.

This rearrangement joins TRBV6-1 to TRBJ2-3; TRBD2 matches at 9 bases. Germline V gene data show CDR1 as MNHNS and CDR2 as SASEGT. The ends lost 7 bases at V and 5 bases at J; junction bases unmatched: 10. This CDR3 comprises 15 residues. CDR3 residues: CASIDRGGGVDTQYF. In nucleotides, the CDR3 is TGTGCCAGCATCGATCGGGGCGGGGGGGTAGATACGCAGTATTTT.

This clone showed up just once. The J gene is TRBJ2-3, the V gene TRBV18, with 15 bases lining up with TRBD2. This CDR3 comprises 16 residues. Germline V lookup: CDR1 KGHSH, CDR2 LQKENI. V dropped 4 bases and J dropped 7; count of bases not matched to a gene: 6. The CDR3 region is CASSRGLAGGPNTQYF. For the CDR3, the DNA is TGTGCCAGCTCACGAGGACTAGCGGGGGGGCCAAATACGCAGTATTTT.

V gene TRBV5-5 combines with J gene TRBJ1-2, with TRBD1 identical over 7 bases. The CDR3 is 16 residues long. CDR1 is SGHKS and CDR2 is YYEKEE in the germline V gene (reference sequence). Trimming at V came to 0 bases and at J to 2 bases, leaving 7 bases not matched to a gene. The CDR3 DNA reads TGTGCCAGCAGCTTGGCCACCGGGACAGCGAACTATGGCTACACCTTC. Its protein product is CASSLATGTANYGYTF.

V and J are TRBV11-2 and TRBJ2-7; D is perhaps TRBD2 (5 bases). The V and J ends lost 3 bases and 3 bases respectively, with 15 bases between them. CDR1 SGHAT and CDR2 FQNNGV come from the germline V gene. This CDR3 spans 15 amino acids. The CDR3 DNA reads as TGTGCCAGCAGCTTGGTCTCGGGAAAAATCTACGAGCAGTACTTC. Its translation: CASSLVSGKIYEQYF. The entire variable domain, with the rest obtained from reference TRBV11-2 and TRBJ2-7, is as follows: EAGVAQSPRYKIIEKRQSVAFWCNPISGHATLYWYQQILGQGPKLLIQFQNNGVVDDSQLPKDRFSAERLKGVDSTLKIQPAKLEDSAVYLCASSLVSGKIYEQYFGPGTRLTVT.